The subject of this entry is one T cell receptor (beta chain). This clonotype was observed at least ten times. The specificity of this receptor is unknown. Per-base quality was not reported, and no clone a single base away is much larger than it. Hyperthyroidism was considered stable if no progression to ophthalmopathy occurred within 18 months of follow-up. Hyperthyroidism patients were newly diagnosed, with disease duration under 2 months, and aged 18 to 65 years. Anyone with other autoimmune diseases, uncontrolled infections, pregnancy or lactation was excluded from the study. Clinical symptoms, serum thyroxine, TRAb, thyroid ultrasound and orbital computed tomography were used for diagnosis. Ficoll-Paque density gradient centrifugation was used to isolate PBMCs from around 9.1 ml of fresh peripheral blood. Trizol reagent was used to extract the total RNA, and its quality was then checked on an Agilent 2100 Bioanalyzer.

The germline V gene (reference sequence) yields DFQATT for CDR1 and SNEGSKA for CDR2. Counted from cysteine to phenylalanine, this CDR3 has 14 amino acids. Here the CDR3 DNA is all that survives: 42 bases in frame from base 1. At the junction V is shortened by 4 bases and J by 2 bases, with 12 bases in between. This specimen belongs to a study of Graves' ophthalmopathy and Graves' hyperthyroidism (dated 2018 in TCRdb). In the study overall: Peripheral blood samples were taken at the time of initial diagnosis, before any treatment was given. TCR beta repertoire signatures were used to distinguish Graves' ophthalmopathy from Graves' hyperthyroidism and to predict progression to ophthalmopathy. In total, approximately 130 blood samples were TCR-sequenced: fewer than 50 ophthalmopathy, 75 hyperthyroidism and roughly 17 hyperthyroidism-to-ophthalmopathy patients. To explore V-J signatures that separate ophthalmopathy from hyperthyroidism, a discovery set of 100 patients was enrolled, consisting of more than 40 with ophthalmopathy and some 56 with stable hyperthyroidism. An independent validation cohort was composed of some 19 hyperthyroidism patients and about 17 patients who later progressed from hyperthyroidism to ophthalmopathy. T-cell repertoires of thyroid tissue and blood were compared in over 5 hyperthyroidism patients. Following sample collection, hyperthyroidism patients were given methimazole at a starting dose of 30 mg daily, and ophthalmopathy patients were given high-dose intravenous methylprednisolone. For training and testing, the roughly 100 patients in the discovery cohort were randomly divided in a 7:3 ratio.

For repertoire sequencing, TCR beta CDR3 regions were amplified from RNA transcripts. A first-round RT-PCR used HTBI primers with the Qiagen OneStep RT-PCR kit, followed by a second-round multiplex PCR, size selection and purification. Libraries were sequenced on an Illumina HiSeq2000 using paired-end 100 bp reads. Turning to the authors' computational methods: SOAPnuke was used for read processing, and reads with adapters, uncalled bases, a mean Phred below 15, or no exact constant-primer or identifier match were discarded. COPE v1.2.5 was used to merge high-quality paired reads. Clonotypes were defined as unique nucleotide sequences and were aligned to IMGT TRB V, D and J references using MiTCR v1.1. Analysis was restricted to V-J combinations with a frequency above 0.0001, which covered 99.2% of repertoires. For each V-J combination, a TCR clonal expansion and chaos score was defined as F50 clonal expansion divided by the chaos observed in the TCRdist matrix. Welch's t-statistics and random forest were used to narrow the features down to 13 V-J combinations, which were then fed into a naive Bayes classifier. Thyroid-blood repertoire similarity was quantified with the Morisita-Horn index. TCRdb reran the public reads through fastp at Q25 and MiXCR, keeping productive beta chains. Each entry merges the rows of one CDR3 protein and shows their most common DNA and genes. The V and J calls were determined by TCRdb, not by the authors. The sample data list about 620,000 distinct CDR3 sequences, and about a fifth of these were observed just once. The leading ten clones occupy more than 5.5% of the sample.

General findings and caveats noted by the study authors: Most of the expanded thyroid clonotypes with a frequency above 0.001 were also detected in blood, and it was suggested that the thyroid immune response may be reflected by blood repertoires. In cross-validation, the 13-signature model distinguished ophthalmopathy from stable hyperthyroidism with 85% to 90% sensitivity and nearly 82% specificity, and in the test set the corresponding values were about 80% and 75%. In validation, the model predicted ophthalmopathy progression with 55% to 71% sensitivity and around 72% specificity; roughly eleven predicted patients were CT-confirmed with GO in a median of 6.5 months. Sample size was not predetermined statistically, and investigators were not blinded to group allocation.

The specimen sequenced was peripheral blood. The clonotype originates from a woman aged 18-29 years with stable Graves' hyperthyroidism. Some clones in this sample may be carry-over from other donors' samples. Donor details come from another sample of the same person, matched by shared clones. This chain joins TRBV20-1 to TRBJ2-4; the D segment is perhaps TRBD1 or TRBD2, each sharing 6 matched bases. The CDR3 sequence is CSAIRGGTKNIQYF. The sequenced DNA: TGCAGTGCTATTAGAGGGGGGACCAAAAACATTCAGTACTTC.